This is a list of T cell receptor beta chains from one sample in a study of T cell changes during pregnancy in multiple sclerosis. TCRdb's copy holds only in-frame clones and misses some; the assay was immunoSEQ multiplex PCR. The repertoire has 65,000 to 70,000 clones, about 91% of them found once; the top ten carry roughly 2%. The sample in question was peripheral blood, obtained in the first trimester of pregnancy. These receptors all come from a female donor with multiple sclerosis, enrolled in a pregnancy study. The CDR3 runs from the conserved cysteine through the conserved F or W. The order of the fields is V gene, D gene, J gene, CDR3 protein, CDR3 DNA. D genes are given only for firm matches.

V: TRBV6-1; D: NA; J: TRBJ1-3; CDR3: CASSEFGGGNTIYF; DNA: TGTGCCAGCAGTGAATTCGGAGGAGGAAACACCATATATTTT
V: TRBV13; D: NA; J: TRBJ2-3; CDR3: CASSLGLGGAPHTDTQYF; DNA: TGTGCCAGCAGCTTAGGCCTAGGGGGGGCCCCGCACACAGATACGCAGTATTTT
V: TRBV7-2; D: NA; J: TRBJ1-5; CDR3: CASSSVLGGNQPQHF; DNA: TGTGCCAGCAGCTCGGTCCTAGGTGGCAATCAGCCCCAGCATTTT
V: TRBV10-2; D: TRBD2; J: TRBJ2-1; CDR3: CASRTTSGRAVEQFF; DNA: TGCGCCAGCAGAACGACTAGCGGGAGGGCGGTTGAGCAGTTCTTC
V: TRBV5-6; D: NA; J: TRBJ2-3; CDR3: CASSLVTSTDTQYF; DNA: TGTGCCAGCAGCTTGGTTACTAGTACAGATACGCAGTATTTT
V: TRBV18; D: NA; J: TRBJ2-2; CDR3: CASSERAGELFF; DNA: TGTGCCAGCTCTGAGAGGGCCGGGGAGCTGTTTTTT
V: TRBV2; D: NA; J: TRBJ2-3; CDR3: CASSEEGGPDTQYF; DNA: TGTGCCAGCAGTGAGGAAGGGGGACCAGATACGCAGTATTTT
V: TRBV5-1; D: NA; J: TRBJ1-5; CDR3: CASSLGANQPQHF; DNA: TGCGCCAGCAGCTTGGGGGCCAATCAGCCCCAGCATTTT
V: TRBV14; D: TRBD2; J: TRBJ2-1; CDR3: CASSRDSGGARNEQFF; DNA: TGTGCCAGCAGCCGTGATAGCGGGGGGGCGAGAAATGAGCAGTTCTTC
V: TRBV5-4; D: TRBD2; J: TRBJ2-1; CDR3: CASSLGGVGLANEQFF; DNA: TGTGCCAGCAGCTTGGGGGGGGTGGGACTAGCCAATGAGCAGTTCTTC
V: TRBV11-2; D: NA; J: TRBJ2-7; CDR3: CASSLLRDTYEQYF; DNA: TGTGCCAGCAGCTTACTACGGGACACCTACGAGCAGTACTTC
V: TRBV10-3; D: TRBD1; J: TRBJ2-2; CDR3: CAIEGTGGTGELFF; DNA: TGTGCCATCGAGGGGACAGGGGGGACCGGGGAGCTGTTTTTT
V: TRBV4-2; D: TRBD2; J: TRBJ2-5; CDR3: CASSQDGTSGSRWETQYF; DNA: TGTGCCAGCAGCCAGGACGGGACTAGCGGGTCTCGGTGGGAGACCCAGTACTTC
V: TRBV7-9; D: NA; J: TRBJ2-7; CDR3: CASSPDISYEQYF; DNA: TGTGCCAGCAGCCCGGACATCTCCTACGAGCAGTACTTC
V: TRBV9; D: TRBD1; J: TRBJ2-2; CDR3: CASNGQGLSRGELFF; DNA: TGTGCCAGCAACGGACAGGGCCTTAGTCGCGGGGAGCTGTTTTTT
V: TRBV28; D: TRBD2; J: TRBJ2-3; CDR3: CASSDRSGATDTQYF; DNA: TGTGCCAGCAGTGACCGGAGCGGGGCCACAGATACGCAGTATTTT